This TCR beta chain comes out of a study of blood T cell repertoires in COVID-19. Study in general: The samples span acute and convalescent COVID-19 from the United States, Italy and Spain. Nucleic acid was either cDNA or gDNA, and it came from T cells, B-cell-depleted T cells, or PBMCs.

In the original workflow: Reference gene primer amplification in the assay estimated nucleated cell counts. TCRdb's copy holds only in-frame clones and misses some; the assay was immunoSEQ multiplex PCR. That table gives V, J and clone size, and the DNA gave D and trimming. There are over 110,000 clones in the sample; roughly 85% occur only once, and less than 4.5% lies in the top ten. Per germline, CDR1 LGHNA and CDR2 YNFKEQ. This CDR3 region has 13 residues. V lost 5 bases and J 3 bases, leaving 11 bases between the germline ends. This clone was seen a few times. The chain is built from TRBV4-2 and TRBJ2-7, with a possible D match to TRBD1 (5 bases). Sample: peripheral blood. The sequence was obtained from a man in his 60s with acute or convalescent COVID-19. CDR3 nucleotides: TGTGCCAGCAGCAGGGGTATGGACTACGAGCAGTACTTC. This codes for CASSRGMDYEQYF.